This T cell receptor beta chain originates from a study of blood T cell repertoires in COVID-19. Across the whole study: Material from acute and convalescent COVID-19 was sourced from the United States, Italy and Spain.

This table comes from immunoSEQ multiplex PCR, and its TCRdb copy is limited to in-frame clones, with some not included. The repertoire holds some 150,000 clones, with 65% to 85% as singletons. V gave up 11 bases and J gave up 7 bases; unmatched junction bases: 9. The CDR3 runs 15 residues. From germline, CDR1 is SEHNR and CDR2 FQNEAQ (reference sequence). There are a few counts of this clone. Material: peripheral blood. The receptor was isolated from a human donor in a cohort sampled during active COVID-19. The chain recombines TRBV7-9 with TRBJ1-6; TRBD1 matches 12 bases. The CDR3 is CAGDGTGGPNSPLHF. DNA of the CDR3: TGTGCCGGCGATGGGACAGGGGGCCCCAATTCACCCCTCCACTTT.